The T cell receptor beta chain described here comes from a study of blood T cell repertoires in COVID-19. At the level of the study: The samples span acute and convalescent COVID-19 from the United States, Italy and Spain. The analysed material was cDNA or gDNA that came from T cells, B-cell-depleted T cells, or PBMCs.

The Seattle patients, enrolled during active infection, were followed longitudinally. The V gene's germline CDR1 is SNHLY and CDR2 FYNNEI. The V segment lost 6 bases and the J segment 4 bases; nucleotides outside the gene matches: 6. The CDR3 runs to 17 residues. In the study's own analysis: It was from reference gene primer amplification that nucleated cell counts were estimated. Profiled with immunoSEQ multiplex PCR; TCRdb holds only in-frame clones, not every one. The DNA was the basis for D and trimming; V, J and clone size are from that table. Of about 270,000 clones listed, about 82% are singletons.

The sequencing input was peripheral blood. The chain links TRBV2 to TRBJ2-2; TRBD2 agrees at 15 bases. The source is a woman older than 75 with COVID-19, enrolled during active disease. This CDR3 reads CASSGLAGGPGTGELFF. As DNA, the CDR3 is TGTGCCAGCAGCGGACTAGCGGGGGGGCCGGGCACCGGGGAGCTGTTTTTT.